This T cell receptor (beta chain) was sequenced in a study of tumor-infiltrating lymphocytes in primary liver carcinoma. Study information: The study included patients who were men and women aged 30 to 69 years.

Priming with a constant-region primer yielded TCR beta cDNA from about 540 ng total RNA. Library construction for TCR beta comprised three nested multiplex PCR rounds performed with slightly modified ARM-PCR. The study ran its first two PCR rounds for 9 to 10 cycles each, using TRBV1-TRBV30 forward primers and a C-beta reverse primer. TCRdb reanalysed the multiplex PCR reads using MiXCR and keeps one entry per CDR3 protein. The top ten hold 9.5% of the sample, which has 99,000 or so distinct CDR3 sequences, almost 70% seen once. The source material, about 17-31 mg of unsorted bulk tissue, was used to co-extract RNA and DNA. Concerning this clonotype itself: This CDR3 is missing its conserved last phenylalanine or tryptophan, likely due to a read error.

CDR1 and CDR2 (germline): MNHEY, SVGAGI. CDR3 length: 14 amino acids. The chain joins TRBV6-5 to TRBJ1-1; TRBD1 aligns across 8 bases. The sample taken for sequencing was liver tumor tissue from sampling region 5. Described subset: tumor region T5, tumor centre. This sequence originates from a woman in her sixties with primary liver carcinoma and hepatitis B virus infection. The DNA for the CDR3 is TGTGCCAGTAGTTATGGACAGGGAGGAACTGAAGCTTTCCTT. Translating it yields CASSYGQGGTEAFL.